This T cell receptor beta chain was sequenced for a study of blood T cells in healthy people across ages. The CDR3 has 17 residues. The germline V gene encodes CDR1 MGHRA and CDR2 YSYEKL. V lost 3 bases to trimming and J lost 6 bases; unmatched junction nucleotides: 11. For the second PCR, which ran for about 6 to 11 cycles, a sample-barcoded 5' primer and a J-beta primer mix were used. TCRdb redid the calling of the 5' RACE reads with MiXCR, one entry per CDR3 protein. The sample records fewer than 2,000,000 distinct CDR3 sequences, about 35% being singletons. This chain joins TRBV4-1 and TRBJ2-3, with 11 bases aligning to TRBD2. Sequencing was done on a sample of blood. The TCR originated in a woman younger than 45 in good health. The CDR3 loop is CASSQLYLAGGTDTQYF. The DNA for the CDR3 is TGCGCCAGCAGCCAGCTCTACTTAGCGGGAGGGACCGATACGCAGTATTTT.